These 11 T cell receptor beta chains originate from one sample sequenced in a study of OX40 agonist ivuxolimab in advanced cancers. Data came from immunoSEQ multiplex PCR; TCRdb stores just in-frame clones and leaves some out. The sample carries some 43,000 clones, roughly 90% recorded once. Material: CD4+ or CD8+ T cells sorted from blood, obtained in a trial of the OX40 agonist ivuxolimab. These receptors came from an adult with an advanced solid tumor such as melanoma, head and neck, liver or kidney cancer.

The V and J genes are TRBV7-2 and TRBJ2-1; D possibly corresponds to TRBD1 (6 bases). The CDR3 extends over 14 amino acids. V lost 0 bases, J lost 3 bases, and 6 bases lay in between. Germline CDR1 and CDR2: SGHTA and FQGNSA. For the CDR3, the DNA is TGTGCCAGCAGCTTAGCAGGGGGCTACAATGAGCAGTTCTTC. Encoded protein: CASSLAGGYNEQFF. Drawing the rest from reference TRBV7-2 and TRBJ2-1, the complete variable domain is GAGVSQSPSNKVTEKGKDVELRCDPISGHTALYWYRQSLGQGLEFLIYFQGNSAPDKSGLPSDRFSAERTGGSVSTLTIQRTQQEDSAVYLCASSLAGGYNEQFFGPGTRLTVL.

This sequence joins TRBV5-1 and TRBJ1-6; D perhaps matches TRBD1 (5 bases). V shed 0 bases and J shed 7 bases, with 11 bases lying between them. Germline CDR1 and CDR2: SGHRS and YFSETQ. This CDR3 contains 15 residues. CDR3 residues: CASSLGAQGNSPLHF. DNA for the CDR3: TGCGCCAGCAGCTTGGGCGCCCAGGGCAATTCACCCCTCCACTTT.

The chain recombines TRBV7-2 with TRBJ1-5, with 10 bases identical to TRBD1. After removal of 4 bases from V and 7 bases from J, the junction contained 1 base not matched to a gene. The CDR3 extends over 13 amino acids. Germline V gene sequence: CDR1 SGHTA, CDR2 FQGNSA. The CDR3 here is CASSSTGGQPQHF. The CDR3 DNA follows: TGTGCCAGCAGCTCGACAGGGGGCCAGCCCCAGCATTTT.

The genes are TRBV5-1 and TRBJ1-2; D ambiguous. Germline V gene sequence: CDR1 SGHRS, CDR2 YFSETQ. V dropped 7 bases and J dropped 3 bases, with 13 bases sitting between them. The CDR3 spans 13 residues. CDR3 nucleotides: TGCGCCAGCGGTTTGGGGAGCGACTATGGCTACACCTTC. This translates into CASGLGSDYGYTF.

This sequence joins TRBV11-3 and TRBJ2-7, with TRBD2 identical over 7 bases. Per germline, CDR1 SGHNT and CDR2 YENEEA. V shed 1 base, J shed 0 bases, and the junction held 3 bases outside the gene matches. CDR3 length equals 15 residues. CDR3 protein: CASSLVRGSSYEQYF. In DNA, the CDR3 is TGTGCCAGCAGCTTAGTGCGGGGGAGCTCCTACGAGCAGTACTTC.

This chain uses TRBV2 with TRBJ1-1; 11 nucleotides match TRBD1. Germline lookup yields CDR1 SNHLY and CDR2 FYNNEI. CDR3 length equals 12 residues. V shed 9 bases and J 8 bases; nucleotides not matched to a gene: 5. CDR3 residues: CASEDRGPEAFF. The DNA of the CDR3 is TGTGCCAGTGAGGACAGGGGGCCCGAAGCTTTCTTT.

The J gene is TRBJ2-7, the V gene TRBV6-5, with D tentatively TRBD1 (5 bases). The germline V gene has CDR1 MNHEY and CDR2 SVGAGI. This CDR3 has 13 residues. V was clipped by 4 bases and J by 6 bases, with 13 bases between them. CDR3 protein: CASSFRTDTEQYF. CDR3 in DNA: TGTGCCAGCAGTTTCCGGACGGACACCGAGCAGTACTTC.

The chain couples TRBV7-9 to TRBJ1-1; no definite D call. Trimming stripped 1 base from V and 4 bases from J, with 10 bases between. The CDR3 has 14 residues. The germline V gene has CDR1 SEHNR and CDR2 FQNEAQ (reference sequence). The CDR3 bases are TGTGCCAGCAGCTTAGGTTTACTGTTCACTGAAGCTTTCTTT. Protein sequence: CASSLGLLFTEAFF.

The chain joins TRBV4-1 to TRBJ1-5; D remains unclear. V lost 0 bases and J 5 bases, leaving 11 bases between the germline ends. The CDR3 loop spans 15 amino acids. Germline lookup yields CDR1 MGHRA and CDR2 YSYEKL. CDR3 sequence reads: CASSQDTDGYQPQHF. CDR3 sequence (DNA): TGCGCCAGCAGCCAAGATACAGACGGGTATCAGCCCCAGCATTTT.

The rearrangement links TRBV7-8 to TRBJ2-1; 9 nucleotides match TRBD2. The junction had 23 bases not matched to a gene; V was cut back by 6 bases and J by 11 bases. The CDR3 runs to 18 residues. The germline CDR1 and CDR2 sequences are SGHVS and FQNEAQ. CDR3 amino acids: CASSTDFGSGGPHGKQFF. The CDR3 bases are TGTGCCAGCAGTACCGACTTTGGTAGCGGGGGACCCCATGGGAAGCAGTTCTTC.

This clone was counted between two and nine times. This chain connects TRBV5-1 to TRBJ2-2; D is uncertain. Germline V CDR1 and CDR2: SGHRS, YFSETQ. Trimming shortened V by 7 bases and J by 0 bases, and 10 bases separated the two germline ends. The CDR3 has 14 amino acids. CDR3 region: CASQQGSNTGELFF. The CDR3 DNA follows: TGCGCCAGCCAGCAAGGCTCGAACACCGGGGAGCTGTTTTTT.